This TCR beta chain was observed in a study of long-term antiretroviral therapy in people with HIV. immunoSEQ v3.0 was run at survey level. Profiled with immunoSEQ multiplex PCR; TCRdb holds only in-frame clones, not every one. The table records about 36,000 clones, roughly 78% of them present only once. The germline gives CDR1 MNHEY, CDR2 SVGAGI. There are 15 residues in the CDR3. J lost 5 bases, V lost 6 bases, and 6 bases had no gene match. The chain combines TRBV6-5 with TRBJ2-7; 14 bases are a match to TRBD2. Sequencing was performed on unsorted PBMCs, taken 3.4 years after starting antiretroviral therapy. This clonotype originated in a man aged 25-45 years with HIV. CDR3 amino acids: CASRRTSGRSNEQYF. The CDR3 DNA follows: TGTGCCAGCAGGAGGACTAGCGGGAGGAGCAACGAGCAGTACTTC.